This T cell receptor beta chain was observed in a study of cytomegalovirus exposure and HLA in healthy donors. The CDR3 length is 15 residues. Per the germline V gene, CDR1 is LNHDA and CDR2 is SQIVND (reference sequence). Between the trimmed V and J ends, which lost 9 bases and 0 bases, there was a span of 15 bases. Study-level results: Earlier analysis yielded a pattern in which most TCR beta V segments were productive about 87% or about 30% of the time.

Of note for this clone: The antigen remains unidentified.

In the PCR, 60 Vbeta and 13 Jbeta primers were used. Some clones are missing from TCRdb's copy, which holds only in-frame ones; the method was immunoSEQ multiplex PCR. Here the sample spans 110,000 or so clones, around 77% being singletons. Sequences were obtained from PBMCs. This TCR derives from a woman aged 30 to 39 in good health and CMV-seropositive. The chain employs TRBV19 and TRBJ1-3; tentative D call: TRBD1 (6 bases). DNA of the CDR3: TGTGCCAGCAGACGACCAGGGGTCTCTGGAAACACCATATATTTT. This encodes CASRRPGVSGNTIYF.